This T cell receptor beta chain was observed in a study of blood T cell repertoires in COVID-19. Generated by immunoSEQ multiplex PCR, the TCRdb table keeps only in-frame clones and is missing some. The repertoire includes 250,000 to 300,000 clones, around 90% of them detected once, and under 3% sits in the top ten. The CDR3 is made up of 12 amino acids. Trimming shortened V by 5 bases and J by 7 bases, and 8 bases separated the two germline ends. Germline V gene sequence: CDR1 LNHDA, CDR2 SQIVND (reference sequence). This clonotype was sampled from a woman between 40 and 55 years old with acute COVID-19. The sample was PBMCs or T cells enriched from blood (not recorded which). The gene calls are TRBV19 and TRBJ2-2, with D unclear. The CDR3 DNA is TGTGCCAGTAGTCAACCCAGCGGGGAGCTGTTTTTT. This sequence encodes CASSQPSGELFF.